This TCR beta chain was retrieved from a study of cytotoxic CD8 clonotypes in ibrutinib-treated CLL. General study results and limits: Sampling times differed between sustained-remission and progressing patients.

Assay: immunoSEQ multiplex PCR; the TCRdb copy retains only in-frame clones and omits some. This table holds some 130,000 clones, around 93% found once. In the case of this clone: Antigen: not known.

Germline assignment: CDR1 SGHTA and CDR2 FQGNSA. The CDR3 extends over 15 amino acids. Trimming removed 5 bases from V and 1 base from J; junction bases left unmatched: 8. This rearrangement joins TRBV7-2 to TRBJ2-7; TRBD1 agrees at 7 bases. The TCR was taken from a human donor with chronic lymphocytic leukemia. Material: PBMCs, obtained after 12 months of ibrutinib treatment. The CDR3 DNA is TGTGCCAGCAGCGTTGCCGGGACAGTATCCTACGAGCAGTACTTC. This sequence encodes CASSVAGTVSYEQYF.